The T cell receptor (beta chain) described here comes from a study of cytomegalovirus exposure and HLA in healthy donors. Notes on the study in general: Reports indicated that the classifier achieved high specificity and sensitivity in diagnosing cytomegalovirus status. Prior analysis indicated that the majority of TCR beta V segments exhibited productivity approximately 90% or approximately 30% of the time. The only immune exposure information that was available was CMV serostatus.

This clone occurred once. Antigen unknown. The germline CDR1 and CDR2 sequences are GTSNPN and SVGIG (reference sequence). The V segment lost 3 bases and the J segment 5 bases; nucleotides outside the gene matches: 7. This CDR3 is 14 amino acids long. 60 Vbeta and 13 Jbeta primers were used in PCR. Sequencing was performed with immunoSEQ multiplex PCR; in TCRdb, only in-frame clones are kept and a portion is missing. The repertoire holds fewer than 120,000 clones, with under 85% as singletons. The source of this sequence is a man aged 25-45 years in good health and CMV-seropositive. The sample consisted of PBMCs. V gene TRBV30 combines with J gene TRBJ1-2; 9 bases map to TRBD1. CDR3 region: CAWRTDRGGYGYTF. The CDR3 DNA follows: TGTGCCTGGAGGACGGACAGGGGAGGGTATGGCTACACCTTC.